This T cell receptor (beta chain) was profiled in a study of T cells expressing NK-cell markers. Study as a whole: In sorted CD3+CD56+NKG2C+, CD3+CD56+NKG2C- and CD3+CD56-NKG2C+ T cells, TCR beta repertoires were obtained. Findings and limits, study-wide: Several donors' CD3+CD56-NKG2C+ cells were dominated by the same clonotypes. Among CD8+ T cells from more than five donors, dominant NKG2C+ clonotypes accounted for roughly 1.0-8%. Whether expanded NKG2C-expressing T cell clones recognize HCMV is unknown.

The CDR3 covers 12 residues. Remarks on this clonotype: The antigen is not known.

TCRdb reprocessed the 5' RACE reads, with one entry per CDR3 protein and no DNA. Recorded for this sample: approximately 150,000 distinct CDR3 sequences. The TCR was taken from a man younger than 35 in good health. Sequenced material: blood T cells: a sorted CD56 or NKG2C T cell subset, CD4+ or CD8+ T cells, or bulk PBMC T cells (not recorded which). The V gene is TRBV12-3 or TRBV12-4, the J gene TRBJ2-1; the TCRdb call, TRBD1, lacks DNA for checking. The CDR3 spells CASRGRGDEQFF.